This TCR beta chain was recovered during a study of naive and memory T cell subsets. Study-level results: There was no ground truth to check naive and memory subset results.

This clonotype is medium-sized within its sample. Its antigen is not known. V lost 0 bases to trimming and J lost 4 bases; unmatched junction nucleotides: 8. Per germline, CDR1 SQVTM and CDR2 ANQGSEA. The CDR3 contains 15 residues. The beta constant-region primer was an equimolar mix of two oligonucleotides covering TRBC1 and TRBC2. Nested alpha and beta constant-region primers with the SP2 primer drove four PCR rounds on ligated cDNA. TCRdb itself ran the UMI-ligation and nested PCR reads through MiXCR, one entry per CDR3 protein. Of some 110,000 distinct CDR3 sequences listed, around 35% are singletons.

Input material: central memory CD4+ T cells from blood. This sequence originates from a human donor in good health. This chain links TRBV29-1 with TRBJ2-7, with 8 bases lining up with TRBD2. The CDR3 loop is CSVEDPSGGPYEQYF. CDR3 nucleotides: TGCAGCGTTGAAGATCCATCGGGAGGGCCGTACGAGCAGTACTTC.